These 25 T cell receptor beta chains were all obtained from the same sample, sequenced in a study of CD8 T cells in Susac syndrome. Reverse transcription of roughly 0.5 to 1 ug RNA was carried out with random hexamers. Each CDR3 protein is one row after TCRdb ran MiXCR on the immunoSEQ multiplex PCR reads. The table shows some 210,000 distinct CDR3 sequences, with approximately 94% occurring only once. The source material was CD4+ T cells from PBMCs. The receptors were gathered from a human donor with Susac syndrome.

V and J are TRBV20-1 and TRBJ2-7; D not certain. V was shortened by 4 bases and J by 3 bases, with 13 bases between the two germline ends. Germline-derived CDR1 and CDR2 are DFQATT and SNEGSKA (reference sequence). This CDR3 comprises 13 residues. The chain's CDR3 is CSAKQVSGYEQYF. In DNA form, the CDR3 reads TGCAGTGCTAAGCAAGTTAGTGGCTACGAGCAGTACTTC.

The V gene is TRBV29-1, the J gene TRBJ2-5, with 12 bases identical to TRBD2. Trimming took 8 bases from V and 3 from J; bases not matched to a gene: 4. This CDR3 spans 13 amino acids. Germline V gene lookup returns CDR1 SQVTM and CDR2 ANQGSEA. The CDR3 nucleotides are TGCAGCCCGAGACTAGCGGGGGAAGAGACCCAGTACTTC. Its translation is CSPRLAGEETQYF. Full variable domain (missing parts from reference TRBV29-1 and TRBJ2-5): SAVISQKPSRDICQRGTSLTIQCQVDSQVTMMFWYRQQPGQSLTLIATANQGSEATYESGFVIDKFPISRPNLTFSTLTVSNMSPEDSSIYLCSPRLAGEETQYFGPGTRLLVL.

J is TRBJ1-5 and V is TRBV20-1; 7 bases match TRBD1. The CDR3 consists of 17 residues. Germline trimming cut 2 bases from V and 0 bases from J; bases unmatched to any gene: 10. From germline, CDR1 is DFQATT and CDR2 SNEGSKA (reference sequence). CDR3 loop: CSARRLTGQLSNQPQHF. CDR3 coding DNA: TGCAGTGCTAGAAGGCTGACGGGACAGCTTAGCAATCAGCCCCAGCATTTT.

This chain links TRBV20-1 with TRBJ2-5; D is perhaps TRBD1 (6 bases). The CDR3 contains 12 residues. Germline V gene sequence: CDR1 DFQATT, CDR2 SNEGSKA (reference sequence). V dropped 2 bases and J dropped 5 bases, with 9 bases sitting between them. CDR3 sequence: CSARPGAETQYF. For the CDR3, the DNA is TGCAGTGCTAGACCAGGGGCCGAGACCCAGTACTTC.

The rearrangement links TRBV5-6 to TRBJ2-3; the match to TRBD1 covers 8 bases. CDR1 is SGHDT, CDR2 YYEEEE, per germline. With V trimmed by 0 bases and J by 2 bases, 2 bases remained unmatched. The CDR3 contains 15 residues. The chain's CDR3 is CASSLDRGITDTQYF. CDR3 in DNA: TGTGCCAGCAGCTTGGACAGGGGGATCACAGATACGCAGTATTTT.

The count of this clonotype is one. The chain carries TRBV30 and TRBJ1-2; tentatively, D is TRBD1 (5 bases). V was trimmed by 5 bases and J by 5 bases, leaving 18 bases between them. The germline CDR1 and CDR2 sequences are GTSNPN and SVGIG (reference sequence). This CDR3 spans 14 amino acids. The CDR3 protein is CAWSRDETTYGYTF. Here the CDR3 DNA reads TGTGCCTGGTCCCGGGACGAAACGACGTATGGCTACACCTTC.

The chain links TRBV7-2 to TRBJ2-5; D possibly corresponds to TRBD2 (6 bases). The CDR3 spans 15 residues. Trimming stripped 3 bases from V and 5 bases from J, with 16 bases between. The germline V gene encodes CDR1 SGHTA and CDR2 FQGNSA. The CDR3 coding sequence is TGTGCCAGCAGCTTCGATCTAGGGAGGCGGGAGACCCAGTACTTC. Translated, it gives CASSFDLGRRETQYF.

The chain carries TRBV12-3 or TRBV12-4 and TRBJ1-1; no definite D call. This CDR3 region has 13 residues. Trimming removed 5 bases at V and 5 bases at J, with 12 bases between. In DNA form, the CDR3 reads TGTGCCAGCAGTACGTACCCGCCGACTGAAGCTTTCTTT. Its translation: CASSTYPPTEAFF.

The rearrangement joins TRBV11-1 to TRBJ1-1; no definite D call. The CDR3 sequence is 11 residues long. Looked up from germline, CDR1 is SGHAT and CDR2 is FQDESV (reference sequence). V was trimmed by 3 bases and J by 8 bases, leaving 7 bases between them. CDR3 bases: TGTGCCAGCAGCTTCAAAAGGGAAGCTTTCTTT. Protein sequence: CASSFKREAFF.

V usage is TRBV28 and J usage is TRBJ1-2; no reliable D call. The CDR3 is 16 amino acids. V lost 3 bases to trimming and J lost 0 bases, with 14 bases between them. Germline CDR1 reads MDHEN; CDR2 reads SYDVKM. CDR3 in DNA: TGTGCCAGCAGTTTCGTCGGGAATAGAGCTAACTATGGCTACACCTTC. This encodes CASSFVGNRANYGYTF.

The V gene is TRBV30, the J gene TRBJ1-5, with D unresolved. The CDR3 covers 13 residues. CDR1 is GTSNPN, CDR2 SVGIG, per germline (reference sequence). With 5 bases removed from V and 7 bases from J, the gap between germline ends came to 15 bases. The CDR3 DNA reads TGTGCCTGGGGGCGACTCCCCGGACAGCCCCAGCATTTT. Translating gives CAWGRLPGQPQHF.

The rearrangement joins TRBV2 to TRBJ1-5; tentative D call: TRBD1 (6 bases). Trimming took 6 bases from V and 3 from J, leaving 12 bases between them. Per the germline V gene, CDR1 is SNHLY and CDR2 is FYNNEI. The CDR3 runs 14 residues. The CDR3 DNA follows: TGTGCCAGCAGGCGGGGGCAGAACAATCAGCCCCAGCATTTT. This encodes CASRRGQNNQPQHF.

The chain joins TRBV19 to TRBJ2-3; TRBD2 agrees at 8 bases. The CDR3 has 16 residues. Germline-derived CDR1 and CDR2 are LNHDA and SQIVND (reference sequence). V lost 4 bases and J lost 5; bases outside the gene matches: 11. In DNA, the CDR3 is TGTGCCAGTAGTACCCCGGGTAGCGGGGTGGGAGATACGCAGTATTTT. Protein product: CASSTPGSGVGDTQYF.

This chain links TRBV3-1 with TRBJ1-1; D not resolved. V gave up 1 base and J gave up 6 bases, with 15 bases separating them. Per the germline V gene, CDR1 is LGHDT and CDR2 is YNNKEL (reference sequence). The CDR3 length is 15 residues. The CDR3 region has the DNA TGTGCCAGCAGCCAAGTTCTACGGTTTCGTGCTGAAGCTTTCTTT. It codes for CASSQVLRFRAEAFF.

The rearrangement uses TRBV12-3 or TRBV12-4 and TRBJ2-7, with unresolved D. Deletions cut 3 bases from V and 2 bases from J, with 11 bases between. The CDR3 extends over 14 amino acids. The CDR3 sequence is CASSFPALPYEQYF. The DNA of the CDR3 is TGTGCCAGCAGTTTTCCCGCCTTGCCCTACGAGCAGTACTTC.

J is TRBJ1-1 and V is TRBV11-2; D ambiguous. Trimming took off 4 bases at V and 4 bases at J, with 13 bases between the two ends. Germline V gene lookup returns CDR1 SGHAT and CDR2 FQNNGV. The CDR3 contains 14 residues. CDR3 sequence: CASSSNRAPTEAFF. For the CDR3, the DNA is TGTGCCAGCAGCTCTAACCGGGCCCCCACTGAAGCTTTCTTT.

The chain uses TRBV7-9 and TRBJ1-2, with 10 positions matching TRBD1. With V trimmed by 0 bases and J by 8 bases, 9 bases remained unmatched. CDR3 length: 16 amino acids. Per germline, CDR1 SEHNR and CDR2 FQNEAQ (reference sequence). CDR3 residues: CASSLASGTGATGYTF. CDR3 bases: TGTGCCAGCAGCTTAGCTAGCGGGACAGGGGCCACCGGCTACACCTTC.

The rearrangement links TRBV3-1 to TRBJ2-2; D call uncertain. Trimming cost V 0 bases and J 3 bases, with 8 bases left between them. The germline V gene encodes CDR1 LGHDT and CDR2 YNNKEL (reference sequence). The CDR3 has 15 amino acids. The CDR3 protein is CASSQELSYTGELFF. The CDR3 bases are TGTGCCAGCAGCCAAGAGCTTTCTTACACCGGGGAGCTGTTTTTT.

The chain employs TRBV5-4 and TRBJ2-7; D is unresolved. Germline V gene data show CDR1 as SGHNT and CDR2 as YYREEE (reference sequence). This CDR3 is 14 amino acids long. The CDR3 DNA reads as TGTGCTACCCACCTCCTGCACACGACCTACGAGCAGTACTTC. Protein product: CATHLLHTTYEQYF.

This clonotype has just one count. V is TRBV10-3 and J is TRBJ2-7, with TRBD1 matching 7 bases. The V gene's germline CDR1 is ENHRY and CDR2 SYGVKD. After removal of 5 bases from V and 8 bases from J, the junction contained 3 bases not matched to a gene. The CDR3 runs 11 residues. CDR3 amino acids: CAISTQGKQYF. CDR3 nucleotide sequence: TGTGCCATCAGTACACAGGGGAAGCAGTACTTC.

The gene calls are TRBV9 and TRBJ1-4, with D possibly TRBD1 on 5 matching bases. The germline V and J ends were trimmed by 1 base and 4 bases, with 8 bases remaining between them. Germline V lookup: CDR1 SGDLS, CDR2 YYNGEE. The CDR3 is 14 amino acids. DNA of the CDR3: TGTGCCAGCAGCGTACGGGACGGTAATGAAAAACTGTTTTTT. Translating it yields CASSVRDGNEKLFF.

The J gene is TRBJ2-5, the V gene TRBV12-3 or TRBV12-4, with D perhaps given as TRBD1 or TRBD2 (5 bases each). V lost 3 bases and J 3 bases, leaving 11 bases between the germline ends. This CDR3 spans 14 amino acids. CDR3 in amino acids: CASSLGVREETQYF. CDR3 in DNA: TGTGCCAGCAGTTTGGGGGTCAGGGAAGAGACCCAGTACTTC.

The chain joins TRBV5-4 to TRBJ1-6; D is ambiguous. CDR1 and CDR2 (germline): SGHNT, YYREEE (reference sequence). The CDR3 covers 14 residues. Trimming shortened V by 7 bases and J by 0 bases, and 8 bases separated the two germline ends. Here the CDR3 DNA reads TGTGCCAGCTCGCGGGCCTCCTATAATTCACCCCTCCACTTT. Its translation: CASSRASYNSPLHF.

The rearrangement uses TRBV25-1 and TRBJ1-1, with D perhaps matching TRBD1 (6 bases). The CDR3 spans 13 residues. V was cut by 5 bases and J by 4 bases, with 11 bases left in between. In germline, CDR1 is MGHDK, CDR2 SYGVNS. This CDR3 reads CASSTGLSTEAFF. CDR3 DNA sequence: TGTGCCAGCAGTACAGGGCTGAGCACTGAAGCTTTCTTT.

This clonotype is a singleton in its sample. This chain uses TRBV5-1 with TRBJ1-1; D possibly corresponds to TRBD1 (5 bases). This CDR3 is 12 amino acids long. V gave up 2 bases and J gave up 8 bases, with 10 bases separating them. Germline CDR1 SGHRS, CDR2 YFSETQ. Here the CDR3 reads CASSLIAGEAFF. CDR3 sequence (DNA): TGCGCCAGCAGCTTAATCGCAGGGGAAGCTTTCTTT.